This TCR beta chain is drawn from a study of T cells expressing NK-cell markers. Notes on this clonotype: Its matching antigen is unknown.

TCRdb reprocessed the 5' RACE reads, keeping one entry per CDR3 protein, no DNA. This sample contains fewer than 300,000 distinct CDR3 sequences. Overall study results and limits: The study found these clonotypes also leading the CD3+CD56-NKG2C+ fraction in several donors.

Material for sequencing was blood T cells: a sorted CD56 or NKG2C T cell subset, CD4+ or CD8+ T cells, or bulk PBMC T cells (not recorded which). The receptor's source is a woman aged 18-69 years in good health.

The CDR3 spells CASSPRGGIDTQYF. The chain couples TRBV7-6 to TRBJ2-3. In germline, CDR1 is SGHVS, CDR2 FNYEAQ. CDR3 length: 14 amino acids.